A single sample gave rise to the 5 T cell receptor beta chains below, sequenced in a study of blood T cell repertoires in COVID-19. Data came from immunoSEQ multiplex PCR; TCRdb stores just in-frame clones and leaves some out. The sample holds some 260,000 clones, 80% to 90% seen once. The source material was peripheral blood. The receptors stem from a woman aged 70-85 years with COVID-19, enrolled during active disease.

This sequence joins TRBV9 and TRBJ2-1; TRBD2 agrees at 12 bases. Germline V gene sequence: CDR1 SGDLS, CDR2 YYNGEE. After removal of 0 bases from V and 4 bases from J, the junction contained 8 bases not matched to a gene. The CDR3 length is 18 residues. The DNA of the CDR3 is TGTGCCAGCAGCGTAGCCCTAGCGGGAGGGCCTATTTACAATGAGCAGTTCTTC. The encoded protein is CASSVALAGGPIYNEQFF.

In DNA form, the CDR3 reads TGTGCCAGTAGTATTAGTGGCGGGAGTCGTGGGGAGCAGTTCTTC. Its protein is CASSISGGSRGEQFF. The J gene is TRBJ2-1, the V gene TRBV19, with 7 nucleotides matching TRBD2. CDR3 length: 15 residues. The V and J ends lost 3 bases and 10 bases, in that order; junction bases with no gene match: 12. Germline CDR1 and CDR2: LNHDA and SQIVND (reference sequence).

Comment on this clone: The junction differs from germline at one of its ends, possibly a read error. The chain uses TRBV5-4 and TRBJ2-1; TRBD2 matches 12 bases. CDR1 and CDR2 from the germline V gene are SGHNT and YYREEE (reference sequence). This CDR3 is 18 amino acids long. The CDR3 protein is CASSLGGTSGLVYNEQFF. DNA for the CDR3: TGTGCCAGCAGTTTGGGCGGGACTAGCGGGTTAGTGTACAATGAGCAGTTCTTC.

The chain combines TRBV18 with TRBJ2-1; 12 bases agree with TRBD2. The CDR3 length is 16 residues. CDR1 KGHSH and CDR2 LQKENI come from the germline V gene. V was pared by 1 base and J by 5 bases, with 3 bases of the junction left unmatched. The CDR3 region is CASSPLWTSGDNEQFF. CDR3 coding DNA: TGTGCCAGCTCACCACTCTGGACTAGCGGGGACAATGAGCAGTTCTTC.

The chain employs TRBV6-5 and TRBJ2-2; D gene ambiguous. There are 13 residues in the CDR3. V lost 8 bases and J 6 bases, leaving 13 bases between the germline ends. The germline V gene has CDR1 MNHEY and CDR2 SVGAGI. CDR3 in amino acids: CASSVYRPGELFF. The CDR3 DNA reads as TGTGCCAGCTCGGTTTATCGTCCCGGGGAGCTGTTTTTT.